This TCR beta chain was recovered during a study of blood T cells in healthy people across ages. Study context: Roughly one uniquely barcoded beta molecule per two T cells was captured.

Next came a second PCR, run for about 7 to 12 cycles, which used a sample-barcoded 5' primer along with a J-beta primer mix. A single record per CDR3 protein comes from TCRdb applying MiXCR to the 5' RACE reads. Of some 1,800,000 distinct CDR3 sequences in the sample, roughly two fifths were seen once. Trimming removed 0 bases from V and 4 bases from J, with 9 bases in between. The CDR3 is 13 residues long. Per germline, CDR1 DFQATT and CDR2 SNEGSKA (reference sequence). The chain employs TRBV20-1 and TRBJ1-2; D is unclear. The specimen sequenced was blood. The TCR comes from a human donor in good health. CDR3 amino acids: CSARDKEGYGYTF. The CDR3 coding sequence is TGCAGTGCTAGAGATAAAGAAGGCTATGGCTACACCTTC.